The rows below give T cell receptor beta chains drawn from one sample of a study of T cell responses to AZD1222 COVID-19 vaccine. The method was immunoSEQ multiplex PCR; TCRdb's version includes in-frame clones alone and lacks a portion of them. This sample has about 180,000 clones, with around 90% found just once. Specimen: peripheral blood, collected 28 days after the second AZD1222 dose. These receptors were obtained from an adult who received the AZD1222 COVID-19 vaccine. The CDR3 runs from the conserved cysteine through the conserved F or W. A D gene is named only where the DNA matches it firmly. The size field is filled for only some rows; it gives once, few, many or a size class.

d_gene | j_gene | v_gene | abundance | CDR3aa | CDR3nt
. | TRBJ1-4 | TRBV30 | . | CAWSQGTTNEKLFF | TGTGCCTGGAGCCAGGGAACAACTAATGAAAAACTGTTTTTT
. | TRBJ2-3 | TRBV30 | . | CAWRGNGAGHTQYF | TGTGCCTGGAGGGGGAATGGGGCCGGACATACGCAGTATTTT
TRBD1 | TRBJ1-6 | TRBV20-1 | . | CSASRDRNSPLHF | TGCAGTGCTAGTAGGGACAGGAATTCACCCCTCCACTTT
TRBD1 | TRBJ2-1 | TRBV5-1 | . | CASSLGQGSYNEQFF | TGCGCCAGCAGCCTCGGACAGGGTTCCTACAATGAGCAGTTCTTC
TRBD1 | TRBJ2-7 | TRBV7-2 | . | CASRPGTGGIGGYEQYF | TGTGCCAGCAGACCCGGGACAGGGGGCATTGGTGGCTACGAGCAGTACTTC
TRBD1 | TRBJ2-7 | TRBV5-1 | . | CASSLGGNRGSLEQYF | TGCGCCAGCAGCCTGGGAGGCAACAGGGGGTCTTTGGAGCAGTACTTC
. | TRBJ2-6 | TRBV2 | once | CGKQATGANVLTF | TGTGGCAAACAGGCGACTGGGGCCAACGTCCTGACTTTC
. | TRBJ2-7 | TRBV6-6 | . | CASNLGPSVNEQYF | TGTGCCAGTAATTTGGGTCCGTCCGTTAACGAGCAGTACTTC
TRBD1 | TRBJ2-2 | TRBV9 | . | CASSVAVRQGNTGELFF | TGTGCTAGCAGCGTAGCTGTGAGACAGGGGAACACCGGGGAGCTGTTTTTT
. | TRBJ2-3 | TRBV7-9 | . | CASSLKPDTQYF | TGTGCCAGCAGCTTGAAACCAGATACGCAGTATTTT
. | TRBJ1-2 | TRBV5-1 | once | CASSLSTGRGYGYTF | TGCGCCAGCAGCTTGTCTACTGGCAGGGGCTATGGCTACACCTTC
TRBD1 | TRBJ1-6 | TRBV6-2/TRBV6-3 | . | CASSRGQDYNSPLHF | TGTGCCAGCAGTCGGGGACAGGACTATAATTCACCCCTCCACTTT
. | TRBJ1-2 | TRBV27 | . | CASSFYAQGRGENGYTF | TGTGCCAGCAGTTTTTATGCTCAGGGGCGGGGAGAGAATGGCTACACCTTC
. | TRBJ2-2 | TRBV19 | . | CASQQGRTVNTGELFF | TGTGCCAGTCAACAGGGCCGGACGGTGAACACCGGGGAGCTGTTTTTT
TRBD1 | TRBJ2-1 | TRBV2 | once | CASILDRGHEQFF | TGTGCCAGCATTCTAGACAGGGGACATGAGCAGTTCTTC
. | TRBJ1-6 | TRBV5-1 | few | CASSFTGSDSPLHF | TGCGCCAGCAGCTTTACAGGGTCGGATTCACCCCTCCACTTT
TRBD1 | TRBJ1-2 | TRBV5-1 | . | CASSSTGEGGYTF | TGCGCCAGCAGCTCGACAGGGGAAGGAGGCTACACCTTC
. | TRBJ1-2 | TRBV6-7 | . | CASSYHTSTGNYGYTF | TGTGCCAGCAGTTACCATACCTCGACAGGCAACTATGGCTACACCTTC
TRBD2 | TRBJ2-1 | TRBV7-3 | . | CASSLSQLLAGKFGEQFF | TGTGCCAGCAGCTTAAGCCAACTTCTAGCGGGGAAATTCGGTGAGCAGTTCTTC
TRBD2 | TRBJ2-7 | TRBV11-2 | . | CASSRLAGVVDEQYF | TGTGCCAGCAGCCGACTAGCGGGGGTTGTTGACGAGCAGTACTTC
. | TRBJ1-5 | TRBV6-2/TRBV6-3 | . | CASSYSGAGQPQHF | TGTGCCAGCAGTTACTCAGGGGCCGGACAGCCCCAGCATTTT
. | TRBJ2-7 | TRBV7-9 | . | CASSLLGGQGNSYEQYF | TGTGCCAGCAGCTTACTCGGCGGCCAGGGAAACTCCTACGAGCAGTACTTC
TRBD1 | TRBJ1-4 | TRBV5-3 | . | CARSYRGWGEKLFF | TGTGCCAGAAGTTACAGGGGGTGGGGTGAAAAACTGTTTTTT
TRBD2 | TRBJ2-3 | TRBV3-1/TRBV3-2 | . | CANVAGTSTDTQYF | TGTGCCAACGTAGCGGGGACTAGCACAGATACGCAGTATTTT
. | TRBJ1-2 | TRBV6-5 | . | CASSFSPRMSYGYTF | TGTGCCAGCAGTTTTTCGCCCCGTATGAGCTATGGCTACACCTTC
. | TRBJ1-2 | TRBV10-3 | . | CAISESRQGSDYGYTF | TGTGCCATCAGTGAGTCACGGCAGGGGTCGGACTATGGCTACACCTTC
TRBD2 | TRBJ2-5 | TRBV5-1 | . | CASSPPGGGAETQYF | TGCGCCAGCAGCCCCCCTGGCGGGGGGGCAGAGACCCAGTACTTC
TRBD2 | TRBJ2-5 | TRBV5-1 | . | CASSYGAGGHRGETQYF | TGCGCCAGCAGCTACGGAGCGGGGGGCCATCGGGGTGAGACCCAGTACTTC
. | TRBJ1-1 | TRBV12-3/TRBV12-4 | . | CASGVWGAGEAFF | TGTGCCAGCGGTGTATGGGGGGCGGGTGAAGCTTTCTTT
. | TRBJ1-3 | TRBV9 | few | CASSVGGAGNTIYF | TGTGCCAGCAGCGTAGGCGGAGCGGGGAACACCATATATTTT
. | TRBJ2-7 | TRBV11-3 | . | CASSQQGGVYEQYF | TGTGCCAGCAGCCAACAGGGCGGCGTCTACGAGCAGTACTTC
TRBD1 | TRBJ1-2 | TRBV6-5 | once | CASTQTGDRGYTF | TGTGCCAGCACCCAGACAGGGGATCGCGGCTACACCTTC
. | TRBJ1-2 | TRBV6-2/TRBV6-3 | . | CASSHEGEQSGYTF | TGTGCCAGCAGTCACGAAGGGGAACAGAGTGGCTACACCTTC
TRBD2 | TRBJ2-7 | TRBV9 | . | CASSVGSGGAYEQYF | TGTGCCAGCAGCGTGGGTTCGGGAGGGGCCTACGAGCAGTACTTC
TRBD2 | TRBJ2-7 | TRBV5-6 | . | CASSLMTSGAPYEQYF | TGTGCCAGCAGCCTAATGACTAGCGGGGCCCCCTACGAGCAGTACTTC
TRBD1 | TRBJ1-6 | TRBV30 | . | CAWRRDRESPLHF | TGTGCCTGGAGGCGGGACAGAGAGTCACCCCTCCACTTT
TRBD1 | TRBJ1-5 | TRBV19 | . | CATRQGSSGNQPQHF | TGTGCCACGAGACAGGGATCGTCGGGCAATCAGCCCCAGCATTTT
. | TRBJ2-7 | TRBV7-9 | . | CASSSIAASYEQYF | TGTGCCAGCAGCTCCATAGCGGCTTCCTACGAGCAGTACTTC
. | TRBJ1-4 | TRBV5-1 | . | CASSLGRVATNEKLFF | TGCGCCAGCAGCTTAGGGAGGGTTGCAACTAATGAAAAACTGTTTTTT
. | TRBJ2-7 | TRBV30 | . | CAWSVQGYEQYF | TGTGCCTGGAGTGTACAGGGCTACGAGCAGTACTTC
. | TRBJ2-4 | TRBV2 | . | CASSEGGNIQYF | TGTGCCAGCAGTGAAGGGGGGAACATTCAGTACTTC